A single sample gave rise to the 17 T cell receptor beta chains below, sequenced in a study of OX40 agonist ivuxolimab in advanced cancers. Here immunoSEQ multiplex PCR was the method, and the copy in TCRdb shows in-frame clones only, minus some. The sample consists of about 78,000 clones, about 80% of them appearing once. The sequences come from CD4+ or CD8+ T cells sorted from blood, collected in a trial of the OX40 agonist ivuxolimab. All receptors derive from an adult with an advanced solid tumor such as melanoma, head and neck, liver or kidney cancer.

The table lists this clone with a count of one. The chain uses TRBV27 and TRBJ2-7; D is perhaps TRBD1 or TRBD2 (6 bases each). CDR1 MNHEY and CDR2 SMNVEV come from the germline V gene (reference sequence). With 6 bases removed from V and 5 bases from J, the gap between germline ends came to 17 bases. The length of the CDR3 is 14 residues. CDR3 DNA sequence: TGTGCCAGCAGATCGAGGGGGGCCCTCCACGAGCAGTACTTC. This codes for CASRSRGALHEQYF.

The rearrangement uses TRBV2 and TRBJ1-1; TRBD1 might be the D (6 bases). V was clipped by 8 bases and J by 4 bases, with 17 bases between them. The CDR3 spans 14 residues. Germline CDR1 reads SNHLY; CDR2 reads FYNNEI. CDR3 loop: CASWGTGRSTEAFF. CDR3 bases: TGTGCCAGCTGGGGAACAGGGCGGAGCACTGAAGCTTTCTTT.

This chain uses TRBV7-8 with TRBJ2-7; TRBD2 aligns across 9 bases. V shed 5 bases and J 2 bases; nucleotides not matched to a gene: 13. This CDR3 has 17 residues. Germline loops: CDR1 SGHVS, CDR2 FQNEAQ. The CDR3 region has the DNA TGTGCCAGCAGCCCGACCCCGCTAGCGGGAATTACCTACGAGCAGTACTTC. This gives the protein CASSPTPLAGITYEQYF. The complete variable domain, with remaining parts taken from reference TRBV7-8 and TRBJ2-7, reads GAGVSQSPRYKVAKRGQDVALRCDPISGHVSLFWYQQALGQGPEFLTYFQNEAQLDKSGLPSDRFFAERPEGSVSTLKIQRTQQEDSAVYLCASSPTPLAGITYEQYFGPGTRLTVT.

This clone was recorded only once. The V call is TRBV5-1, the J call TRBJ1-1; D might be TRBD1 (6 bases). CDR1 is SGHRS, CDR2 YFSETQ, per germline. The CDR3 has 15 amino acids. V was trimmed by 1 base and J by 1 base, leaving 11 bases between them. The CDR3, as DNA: TGCGCCAGCAGCTTGATGCAGGGGCCGAACACTGAAGCTTTCTTT. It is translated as CASSLMQGPNTEAFF. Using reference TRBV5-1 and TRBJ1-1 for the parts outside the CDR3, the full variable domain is KAGVTQTPRYLIKTRGQQVTLSCSPISGHRSVSWYQQTPGQGLQFLFEYFSETQRNKGNFPGRFSGRQFSNSRSEMNVSTLELGDSALYLCASSLMQGPNTEAFFGQGTRLTVV.

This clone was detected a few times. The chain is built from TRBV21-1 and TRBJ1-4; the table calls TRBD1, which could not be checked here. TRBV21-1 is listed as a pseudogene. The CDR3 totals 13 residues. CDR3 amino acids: CPPRTPTNEKLFF. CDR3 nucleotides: TGTCCACCCCGGACACCAACTAATGAAAAACTGTTTTTT.

The CDR3 loop is CASSWGQDTEAFF. For the CDR3, the DNA is TGTGCCAGCAGCTGGGGTCAGGACACTGAAGCTTTCTTT. The chain has TRBV7-9 and TRBJ1-1, with D hard to call. V gave up 4 bases and J gave up 3 bases, with 9 bases separating them. The CDR3 runs 13 residues. Germline lookup yields CDR1 SEHNR and CDR2 FQNEAQ (reference sequence).

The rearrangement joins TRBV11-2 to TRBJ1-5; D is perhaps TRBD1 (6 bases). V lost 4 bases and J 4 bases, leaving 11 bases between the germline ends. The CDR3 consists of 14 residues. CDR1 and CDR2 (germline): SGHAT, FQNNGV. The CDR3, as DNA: TGTGCCAGCAGCTGGGGGGGGGCGAATCAGCCCCAGCATTTT. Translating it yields CASSWGGANQPQHF.

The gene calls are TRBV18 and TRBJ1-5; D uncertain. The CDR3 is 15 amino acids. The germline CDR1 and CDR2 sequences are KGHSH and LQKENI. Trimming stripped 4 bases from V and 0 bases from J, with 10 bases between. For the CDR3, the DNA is TGTGCCAGCTCACAGGGCAGGTATAGCAATCAGCCCCAGCATTTT. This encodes CASSQGRYSNQPQHF.

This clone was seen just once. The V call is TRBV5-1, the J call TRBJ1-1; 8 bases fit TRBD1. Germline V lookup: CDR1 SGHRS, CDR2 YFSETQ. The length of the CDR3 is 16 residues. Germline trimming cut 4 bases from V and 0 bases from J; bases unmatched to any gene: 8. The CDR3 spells CASSTGQGSMNTEAFF. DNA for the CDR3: TGCGCCAGCAGCACCGGACAGGGATCTATGAACACTGAAGCTTTCTTT.

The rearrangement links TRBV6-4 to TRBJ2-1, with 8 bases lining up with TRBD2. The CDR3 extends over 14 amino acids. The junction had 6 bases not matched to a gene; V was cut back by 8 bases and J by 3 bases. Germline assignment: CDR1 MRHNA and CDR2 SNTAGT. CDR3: CASSLTSGYNEQFF. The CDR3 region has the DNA TGTGCCAGCTCTCTTACTAGCGGCTACAATGAGCAGTTCTTC.

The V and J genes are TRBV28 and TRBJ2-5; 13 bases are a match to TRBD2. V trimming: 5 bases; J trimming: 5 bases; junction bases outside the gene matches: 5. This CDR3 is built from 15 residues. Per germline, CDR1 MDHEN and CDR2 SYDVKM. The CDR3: CASSPLGLAGETQYF. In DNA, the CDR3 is TGTGCCAGCAGTCCATTGGGACTAGCGGGGGAGACCCAGTACTTC.

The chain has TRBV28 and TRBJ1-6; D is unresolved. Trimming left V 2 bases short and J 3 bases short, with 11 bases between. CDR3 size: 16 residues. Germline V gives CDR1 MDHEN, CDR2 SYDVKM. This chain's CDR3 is CASSLGVNYYNSPLHF. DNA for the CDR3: TGTGCCAGCAGTTTAGGGGTAAATTACTATAATTCACCCCTCCACTTT.

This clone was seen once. For the CDR3, the DNA is TGTGCCAGCAGCTTAGTAAATGAGCAGTTCTTC. Amino acids: CASSLVNEQFF. This chain uses TRBV7-2 with TRBJ2-1; D gene ambiguous. Trimming took 1 base from V and 7 from J, leaving 2 bases between them. Germline V gene lookup returns CDR1 SGHTA and CDR2 FQGNSA. The CDR3 consists of 11 residues.

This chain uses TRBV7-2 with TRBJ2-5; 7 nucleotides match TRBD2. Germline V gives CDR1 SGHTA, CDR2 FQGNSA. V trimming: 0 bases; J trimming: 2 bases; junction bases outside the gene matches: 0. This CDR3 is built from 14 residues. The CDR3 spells CASSLAGGQETQYF. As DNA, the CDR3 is TGTGCCAGCAGCTTAGCGGGAGGGCAAGAGACCCAGTACTTC.

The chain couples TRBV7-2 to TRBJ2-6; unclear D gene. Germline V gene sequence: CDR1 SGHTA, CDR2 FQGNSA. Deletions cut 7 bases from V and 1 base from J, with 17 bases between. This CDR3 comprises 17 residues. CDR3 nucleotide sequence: TGTGCCAGCACGATAGGGCTAGGGTTGTCTGGGGCCAACGTCCTGACTTTC. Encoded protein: CASTIGLGLSGANVLTF.

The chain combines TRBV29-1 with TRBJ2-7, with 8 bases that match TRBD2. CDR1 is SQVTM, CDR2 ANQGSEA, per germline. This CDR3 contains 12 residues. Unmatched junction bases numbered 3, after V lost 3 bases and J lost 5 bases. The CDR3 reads CSVEREDNEQYF. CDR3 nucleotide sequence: TGCAGCGTTGAGCGGGAGGACAACGAGCAGTACTTC.

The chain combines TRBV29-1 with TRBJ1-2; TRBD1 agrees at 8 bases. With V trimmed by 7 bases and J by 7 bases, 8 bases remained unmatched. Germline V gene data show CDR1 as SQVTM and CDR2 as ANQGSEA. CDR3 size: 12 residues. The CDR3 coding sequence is TGCAGCGCTCGGACAGGGCTAAGTGGCTACACCTTC. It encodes CSARTGLSGYTF.